The rows below give T cell receptor beta chains drawn from one sample of a study of CD8 T cell repertoires and HIV-1 epitope variants. Generated by immunoSEQ multiplex PCR, the TCRdb table keeps only in-frame clones and is missing some. The table records about 4,000 clones, 50% to 80% of them present only once. These receptors' targets are unknown. The material sequenced was cultured CD8+ T cells derived from PBMCs. Source of these receptors: a male donor with HIV. CDR3s include the opening cysteine and the closing phenylalanine or tryptophan. A D gene is named only where the DNA matches it firmly. Only some rows state a clone size, as once, few, many or a class for expanded clones.

J gene	V gene	D gene	clone size	CDR3 DNA	CDR3 protein
TRBJ1-5	TRBV6-5	-	medium-sized	TGTGCCAGCAGTGGGGGGCAGGGGATACATCAGCCCCAGCATTTT	CASSGGQGIHQPQHF
TRBJ2-2	TRBV5-6	-	-	TGTGCCAGCACCTGGGGGGAGTCCACCGGGGAGCTGTTTTTT	CASTWGESTGELFF
TRBJ2-3	TRBV29-1	-	-	TGCAGCGTTGACGGGACCGAAGGGGTTACAGATACGCAGTATTTT	CSVDGTEGVTDTQYF
TRBJ2-7	TRBV7-9	TRBD2	-	TGTGCCAGCAGCTTGCTAGCGGCCATGGACGAGCAGTACTTC	CASSLLAAMDEQYF
TRBJ1-2	TRBV28	-	few	TGTGCCAGCAGTTTCGGAGGGGGTTATGGCTACACCTTC	CASSFGGGYGYTF
TRBJ2-5	TRBV5-1	-	-	TGCGCCAAGTGGGAGTGGGAGACCCAGTACTTC	CAKWEWETQYF
TRBJ2-1	TRBV12-5	TRBD2	-	TGTGCTAGTGGTTTGGCTAGCGGGGATGAGCAGTTCTTC	CASGLASGDEQFF
TRBJ2-7	TRBV28	-	-	TGTGCCAGCAGTAAATCACTAGCTAGCTCCTACGAGCAGTACTTC	CASSKSLASSYEQYF
TRBJ2-2	TRBV4-2	-	-	TGTGCCAGCGGTTTAGACGGGCGGATCACCGGGGAGCTGTTTTTT	CASGLDGRITGELFF
TRBJ1-4	TRBV9	TRBD1	medium-sized	TGTGCCAGCAGCCCAAGGGACAGTTCTAATGAAAAACTGTTTTTT	CASSPRDSSNEKLFF
TRBJ2-7	TRBV7-9	TRBD1	-	TGTGCCAGCAGCTTAGCGGGACAGACCTACGAGCAGTACTTC	CASSLAGQTYEQYF
TRBJ2-1	TRBV7-2	-	large	TGTGCCAGCAGCTTAGACGGTGCCAGTGAGCAGTTCTTC	CASSLDGASEQFF
TRBJ2-5	TRBV7-9	TRBD1	-	TGTGCCAGCAGCTGGGGACAGGTGGAAGAGACCCAGTACTTC	CASSWGQVEETQYF
TRBJ1-1	TRBV19	-	few	TGTGCCAGTAGTATAGACCGGACACCTGAAGCTTTCTTT	CASSIDRTPEAFF
TRBJ2-7	TRBV5-4	-	-	TGTGCCAGCAGCCCTACAGGCGGGCGGGACGAGCAGTACTTC	CASSPTGGRDEQYF
TRBJ1-5	TRBV28	-	few	TGTGCCAGCAGCCCCGTCGGGGAGACAAATCAGCCCCAGCATTTT	CASSPVGETNQPQHF
TRBJ1-1	TRBV7-3	-	-	TGTGCCAGCAGCCTAACACTGAACACTGAAGCTTTCTTT	CASSLTLNTEAFF
TRBJ1-1	TRBV5-1	-	-	TGCGCCAGCGGCCCAGGCCCGGGGAACACTGAAGCTTTCTTT	CASGPGPGNTEAFF
TRBJ1-1	TRBV27	TRBD1	few	TGTGCCAGCAGTTCCCCCGGGACAGGGGTGATTTCCACTGAAGCTTTCTTT	CASSSPGTGVISTEAFF
TRBJ2-7	TRBV4-3	-	few	TGCGCCAGCAGCCAAGATCGCAGCTGGGAGCAGTACTTC	CASSQDRSWEQYF
TRBJ2-7	TRBV19	-	-	TGTGCCAGTAGTGTGGGAGCTCTCTACGAGCAGTACTTC	CASSVGALYEQYF
TRBJ2-1	TRBV29-1	TRBD2	-	TGCAGCGTTGAAGATCTGGAGACTAGCTTGGCCAATGAGCAGTTCTTC	CSVEDLETSLANEQFF
TRBJ2-7	TRBV13	-	few	TGTGCCAGCAGCTTTAACGGCCGAGACGGTACCTACGAGCAGTACTTC	CASSFNGRDGTYEQYF
TRBJ2-5	TRBV18	-	few	TGTGCCAGCTCACAGACCGAGACCCAGTACTTC	CASSQTETQYF
TRBJ2-7	TRBV6-1	-	-	TGTGCCAGCAGTGAAGGAGCAGGTCCCTACGAGCAGTACTTC	CASSEGAGPYEQYF
TRBJ2-7	TRBV27	-	-	TGTGCCAGCAGTTTACGGTGGGGCGAGCAGTACTTC	CASSLRWGEQYF
TRBJ2-7	TRBV11-2	-	-	TGTGCCAGCAGCCCAGGGTCCCTGTACGAGCAGTACTTC	CASSPGSLYEQYF
TRBJ2-2	TRBV5-1	-	-	TGCGCCAGCATCCCCGGCCGGTCGGGGACCGGGGAGCTGTTTTTT	CASIPGRSGTGELFF
TRBJ1-4	TRBV5-6	-	-	TGTGCCAGCAGCTTGGGCAGGGACGAAACGGGTAATGAAAAACTGTTTTTT	CASSLGRDETGNEKLFF
TRBJ2-6	TRBV6-5	-	-	TGTGCCAGCAGTTACTCCTTCTCTGGGGCCAACGTCCTGACTTTC	CASSYSFSGANVLTF
TRBJ2-7	TRBV19	TRBD1	-	TGTGCCAGTAGTATAGCACAGGGGTTGGTTTACGAGCAGTACTTC	CASSIAQGLVYEQYF
TRBJ1-1	TRBV5-4	TRBD1	-	TGTGCCAGCAGCTCCGGACAGGGCCAGAACACTGAAGCTTTCTTT	CASSSGQGQNTEAFF